The text below deals with one T cell receptor beta chain. The data were taken from a study of blood T cell repertoires in COVID-19. Clones were read by immunoSEQ multiplex PCR, and TCRdb kept only the in-frame ones, dropping some. The sample has about 50,000 clones; approximately 88% are singletons. This CDR3 has 16 amino acids. CDR1 and CDR2 (germline): SGHVS, FQNEAQ. V was trimmed by 5 bases and J by 1 base, leaving 18 bases between them. J is TRBJ2-7 and V is TRBV7-8, with D hard to call. The sample consisted of peripheral blood. The TCR originated in a human donor in a cohort sampled during active COVID-19. The CDR3 reads CASSPKRLTLSYEQYF. In DNA form, the CDR3 reads TGTGCCAGCAGCCCGAAAAGACTGACCTTATCCTACGAGCAGTACTTC. Drawing the rest from reference TRBV7-8 and TRBJ2-7, the complete variable domain is GAGVSQSPRYKVAKRGQDVALRCDPISGHVSLFWYQQALGQGPEFLTYFQNEAQLDKSGLPSDRFFAERPEGSVSTLKIQRTQQEDSAVYLCASSPKRLTLSYEQYFGPGTRLTVT.